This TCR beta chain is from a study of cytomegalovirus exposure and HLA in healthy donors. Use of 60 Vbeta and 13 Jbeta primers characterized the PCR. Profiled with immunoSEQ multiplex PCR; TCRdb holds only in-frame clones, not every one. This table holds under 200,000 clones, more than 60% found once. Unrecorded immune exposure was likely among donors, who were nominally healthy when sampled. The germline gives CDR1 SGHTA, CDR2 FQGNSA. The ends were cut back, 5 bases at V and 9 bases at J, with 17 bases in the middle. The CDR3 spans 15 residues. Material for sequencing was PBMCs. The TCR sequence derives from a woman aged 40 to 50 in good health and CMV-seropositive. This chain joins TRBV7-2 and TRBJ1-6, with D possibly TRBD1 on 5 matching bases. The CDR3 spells CASSPRQNRVSPLHF. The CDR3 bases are TGTGCCAGCAGCCCACGACAGAATCGAGTTTCACCCCTCCACTTT. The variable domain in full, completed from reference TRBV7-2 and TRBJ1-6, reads GAGVSQSPSNKVTEKGKDVELRCDPISGHTALYWYRQSLGQGLEFLIYFQGNSAPDKSGLPSDRFSAERTGGSVSTLTIQRTQQEDSAVYLCASSPRQNRVSPLHFGNGTRLTVT.